This record looks at one T cell receptor (beta chain) sequence and its context. Per the original data handling: Estimation of nucleated cell counts was performed using reference gene primer amplification. Assay: immunoSEQ multiplex PCR; the TCRdb copy retains only in-frame clones and omits some. D and trimming come from the DNA, and the V and J calls and clone size come from that table. This table has about 150,000 clones, roughly 90% appearing once. This specimen belongs to a study of blood T cell repertoires in COVID-19. Across the whole study: Acute and convalescent COVID-19 specimens originated in the United States, Italy and Spain.

V lost 3 bases, J lost 11 bases, and 7 bases stayed unmatched. This CDR3 contains 13 residues. CDR1 is KGHSH and CDR2 is LQKENI in the germline V gene. The source material was peripheral blood. The clonotype was recovered from a man in his fifties or sixties with acute or convalescent COVID-19. The chain recombines TRBV18 with TRBJ1-5; 7 bases fit TRBD1. CDR3 sequence: CASSPEGAQAQHF. The CDR3 DNA is TGTGCCAGCTCACCGGAGGGGGCGCAGGCCCAGCATTTT.